The TCR beta chain under discussion was sequenced for a study of blood T cell repertoires in COVID-19. Study-wide background: The United States, Italy and Spain were the sources of the acute and convalescent COVID-19 samples. From T cells, B-cell-depleted T cells, or PBMCs came the material, which was cDNA or gDNA.

Germline V CDR1 and CDR2: GTSNPN, SVGIG (reference sequence). Trimming shortened V by 0 bases and J by 2 bases, and 8 bases separated the two germline ends. The length of the CDR3 is 13 residues. As originally analysed: By means of reference gene primer amplification, nucleated cell counts were estimated. Libraries were prepared by immunoSEQ multiplex PCR; TCRdb keeps only in-frame clonotypes and omits some of them. V and J calls and clone size are those listed in that table; D and trimming were worked out from the DNA. Here the sample spans over 95,000 clones, roughly 79% being singletons. Sequencing was performed on peripheral blood. V gene TRBV30 combines with J gene TRBJ2-7; D not certain. This clonotype originated in a human donor in a cohort sampled during active COVID-19. The CDR3 loop is CAWSVWQTYEQYF. CDR3 in DNA: TGTGCCTGGAGTGTATGGCAGACCTACGAGCAGTACTTC.